Presented here are 16 T cell receptor beta chains from one specimen sequenced in a study of identical twins. TCRdb reanalysed the 5' RACE reads using MiXCR and keeps one entry per CDR3 protein. The data show 1.5 million to 2 million distinct CDR3 sequences, around a third seen once. Specimen: cord blood. Receptors originate from a newborn girl in good health.

This clonotype was counted only a few times. The chain links TRBV12-3 or TRBV12-4 to TRBJ1-1; weak D call: TRBD1 (5 bases). Trimming removed 6 bases at V and 6 bases at J, with 11 bases between. This CDR3 has 12 residues. The chain's CDR3 is CASRPGVAEAFF. The DNA of the CDR3 is TGTGCCAGCAGACCGGGGGTGGCTGAAGCTTTCTTT.

This clonotype was counted between two and nine times. This sequence joins TRBV10-1 and TRBJ1-4; D unresolved. CDR3 length: 16 residues. V lost 5 bases and J lost 6, with 19 bases in between. Germline V gene lookup returns CDR1 WNHNN and CDR2 SYGVQD (reference sequence). This chain's CDR3 is CASSPGRTLRDEKLFF. CDR3 DNA: TGCGCCAGCAGTCCCGGCCGGACGTTGAGGGATGAAAAACTGTTTTTT.

The rearrangement links TRBV21-1 to TRBJ2-2; the DNA was not compared with TRBD2, the D call given in the table. TRBV21-1 is an annotated pseudogene. The length of the CDR3 is 16 residues. CDR3 region: CASSKEDEARVGELFF. The CDR3 region has the DNA TGTGCCAGCAGCAAAGAGGATGAGGCGAGGGTCGGGGAGCTGTTTTTT.

This chain uses TRBV2 with TRBJ1-4, with 11 bases lining up with TRBD1. J gave up 7 bases and V 6 bases, and 4 bases lay outside the gene matches. In germline, CDR1 is SNHLY, CDR2 FYNNEI. The CDR3 spans 14 residues. The DNA for the CDR3 is TGTGCCAGCAGCATGGACAGGGGGCGTGAAAAACTGTTTTTT. Translation: CASSMDRGREKLFF. Filled out from reference TRBV2 and TRBJ1-4, the complete variable domain reads EPEVTQTPSHQVTQMGQEVILRCVPISNHLYFYWYRQILGQKVEFLVSFYNNEISEKSEIFDDQFSVERPDGSNFTLKIRSTKLEDSAMYFCASSMDRGREKLFFGSGTQLSVL.

The V gene is TRBV28, the J gene TRBJ2-2; D unclear. In germline, CDR1 is MDHEN, CDR2 SYDVKM. The CDR3 extends over 11 amino acids. V was cut by 11 bases and J by 7 bases, with 11 bases left in between. The CDR3 coding sequence is TGTGCCCGCAAAGTTGGCGGGGAGCTGTTTTTT. This sequence encodes CARKVGGELFF.

V is TRBV20-1 and J is TRBJ1-5, with 8 bases fitting TRBD1. Germline assignment: CDR1 DFQATT and CDR2 SNEGSKA (reference sequence). V shed 6 bases and J 0 bases; nucleotides not matched to a gene: 7. There are 15 residues in the CDR3. CDR3 nucleotide sequence: TGCAGTGCCGGGACAGGAGGAGATAGCAATCAGCCCCAGCATTTT. Translated, it gives CSAGTGGDSNQPQHF.

The chain combines TRBV19 with TRBJ2-3; D may be TRBD2 (5 bases). Germline CDR1 is LNHDA and CDR2 is SQIVND (reference sequence). V was clipped by 4 bases and J by 0 bases, with 11 bases between them. CDR3 size: 15 residues. The CDR3: CASSKRRSSTDTQYF. CDR3 DNA: TGTGCCAGTAGTAAGAGGAGGTCCAGCACAGATACGCAGTATTTT.

In its sample, this clonotype was seen once. An end of the junction does not agree with germline; a read error may underlie this. The chain has TRBV9 and TRBJ2-1; D call uncertain. Germline assignment: CDR1 SGDLS and CDR2 YYNGEE. The CDR3 loop spans 12 amino acids. CDR3 DNA: TGTGCCAGCAGCGTAGCCTACGATGAGCAGTTCTTC. Residues: CASSVAYDEQFF.

The V and J genes are TRBV14 and TRBJ2-5; D gene ambiguous. The CDR3 loop spans 12 amino acids. The ends were cut back, 2 bases at V and 7 bases at J, with 8 bases in the middle. The germline gives CDR1 SGHDN, CDR2 FVKESK. CDR3 sequence reads: CASSQNRGTQYF. The CDR3 nucleotides are TGTGCCAGCAGCCAAAATCGCGGGACCCAGTACTTC.

This clonotype was seen a handful of times. The chain employs TRBV5-1 and TRBJ2-7; 14 bases fit TRBD2. The better agreement between TRBJ2-5 and the DNA end casts doubt on the J call. Germline CDR1 is SGHRS and CDR2 is YFSETQ. The CDR3 length is 18 residues. The CDR3 DNA reads TGCGCCAGCAGCTCCTTAAGCGGACTAGCGGGGGGAGGAGAGACCCAGTACTTC. This translates into CASSSLSGLAGGGETQYF.

There are a few counts of this clonotype. The rearrangement uses TRBV5-5 and TRBJ2-5; unclear D gene. Germline V gene sequence: CDR1 SGHKS, CDR2 YYEKEE (reference sequence). Trimming left V 3 bases short and J 2 bases short, with 14 bases between. The CDR3 is 15 amino acids. The DNA of the CDR3 is TGTGCCAGCAGCTCGATACTAAAGCCTCAAGAGACCCAGTACTTC. Protein sequence: CASSSILKPQETQYF.

This clonotype appeared many times. V is TRBV5-1 and J is TRBJ2-7, with 7 bases fitting TRBD2. V lost 4 bases to trimming and J lost 3 bases; unmatched junction nucleotides: 13. Germline CDR1 reads SGHRS; CDR2 reads YFSETQ. The CDR3 has 16 residues. CDR3 sequence (DNA): TGCGCCAGCAGCCTCGCGGGAGACCCTTTTAGCTACGAGCAGTACTTC. Protein sequence: CASSLAGDPFSYEQYF.

In its sample, this clonotype was seen many times. The V gene is TRBV11-2, the J gene TRBJ2-7; unclear D gene. Germline CDR1 reads SGHAT; CDR2 reads FQNNGV. The CDR3 runs to 14 residues. V was shortened by 2 bases and J by 1 base, with 9 bases between the two germline ends. The CDR3 sequence is CASSLLRSSYEQYF. The CDR3 DNA follows: TGTGCCAGCAGCTTACTCCGTTCGTCCTACGAGCAGTACTTC.

This clonotype was picked up a small number of times. The chain couples TRBV29-1 to TRBJ2-7; 7 nucleotides match TRBD1. In germline, CDR1 is SQVTM, CDR2 ANQGSEA. This CDR3 comprises 13 residues. The ends lost 4 bases at V and 1 base at J; junction bases unmatched: 4. The CDR3 region has the DNA TGCAGCGTTGCCCTGACAGGGTCCTACGAGCAGTACTTC. Protein sequence: CSVALTGSYEQYF.

This chain uses TRBV20-1 with TRBJ1-2; 7 nucleotides agree with TRBD1. V lost 1 base and J lost 6; bases outside the gene matches: 5. The germline V gene encodes CDR1 DFQATT and CDR2 SNEGSKA (reference sequence). The CDR3 has 13 residues. CDR3 sequence reads: CSARAWQGDGYTF. The CDR3 nucleotides read TGCAGTGCTAGAGCCTGGCAGGGGGATGGCTACACCTTC.

The chain couples TRBV6-1 to TRBJ2-7; maybe TRBD1 (6 bases). The V gene lost 7 bases and the J gene lost 0 bases, with 13 bases spanning the gap. The length of the CDR3 is 14 residues. The V gene's germline CDR1 is MNHNS and CDR2 SASEGT. The CDR3 loop reads CASKLYRDSYEQYF. CDR3 DNA sequence: TGTGCCAGCAAATTATACAGGGACTCCTACGAGCAGTACTTC.